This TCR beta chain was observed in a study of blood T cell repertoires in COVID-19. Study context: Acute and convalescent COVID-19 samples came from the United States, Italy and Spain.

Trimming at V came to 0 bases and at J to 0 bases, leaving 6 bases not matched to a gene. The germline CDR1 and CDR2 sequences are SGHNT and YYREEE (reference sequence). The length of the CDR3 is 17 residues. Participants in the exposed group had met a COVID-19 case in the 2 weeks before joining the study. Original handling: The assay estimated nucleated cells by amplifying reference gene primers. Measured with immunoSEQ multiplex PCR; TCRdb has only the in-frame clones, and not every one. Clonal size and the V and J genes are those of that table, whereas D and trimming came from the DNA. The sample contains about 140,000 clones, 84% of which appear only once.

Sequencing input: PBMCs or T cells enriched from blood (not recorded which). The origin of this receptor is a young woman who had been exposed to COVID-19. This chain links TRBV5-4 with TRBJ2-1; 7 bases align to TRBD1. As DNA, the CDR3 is TGTGCCAGCAGCTTGGACGGACAGGTGCGCTCCTACAATGAGCAGTTCTTC. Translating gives CASSLDGQVRSYNEQFF.